One and the same sample provided the 19 T cell receptor beta chains below, sequenced in a study of post-analysis software for immune sequencing data. General study findings and limits: Included in a set of roughly five TRBV segments more frequent in patients than controls were TRBV5-6, TRBV5-1 and TRBV20-1.

TCR beta cDNA libraries had unique molecular identifiers. MiXCR, run by TCRdb on the PCR reads, gives a single entry per CDR3 protein. The data hold about 540,000 distinct CDR3 sequences, with approximately 34% observed a single time. The antigens of these receptors remain unknown. The source material was blood. The receptor set was obtained from a girl aged 2-17 years with multiple sclerosis.

CDR3: CSATRLAGGADTQYF. DNA for the CDR3: TGCAGTGCTACGAGACTAGCGGGGGGGGCAGATACGCAGTATTTT. This chain joins TRBV20-1 and TRBJ2-3; 14 nucleotides agree with TRBD2. The CDR3 loop spans 15 amino acids. J gave up 4 bases and V 4 bases, and 4 bases lay outside the gene matches. Germline V CDR1 and CDR2: DFQATT, SNEGSKA (reference sequence).

This clonotype occurred a few times. The genes are TRBV6-5 and TRBJ2-6; D might be TRBD1 (6 bases). Trimming took 0 bases from V and 0 from J, leaving 15 bases between them. The germline CDR1 and CDR2 sequences are MNHEY and SVGAGI. The CDR3 is 19 amino acids. The CDR3 coding sequence is TGTGCCAGCAGTTACTCGATTTTTCAGGGGTTCTCTGGGGCCAACGTCCTGACTTTC. It yields the protein CASSYSIFQGFSGANVLTF.

This chain's CDR3 is CATERAGDLQETQYF. The CDR3 DNA is TGCGCCACCGAGAGAGCGGGGGACTTACAAGAGACCCAGTACTTC. The chain recombines TRBV5-1 with TRBJ2-5; 8 nucleotides align to TRBD2. Trimming at V came to 9 bases and at J to 2 bases, leaving 12 bases not matched to a gene. CDR1 SGHRS and CDR2 YFSETQ come from the germline V gene. This CDR3 comprises 15 residues.

This clonotype has a handful of counts. This chain uses TRBV11-2 with TRBJ2-4; D possibly matches TRBD1 or TRBD2 (5 bases each). The germline CDR1 and CDR2 sequences are SGHAT and FQNNGV. Trimming pared 1 base from V and 0 bases from J, leaving 10 bases between. This CDR3 is built from 16 residues. The CDR3: CASSLVGVEAKNIQYF. DNA for the CDR3: TGTGCCAGCAGCTTAGTGGGGGTCGAAGCCAAAAACATTCAGTACTTC.

The chain's CDR3 is CASSSQGGWGNEQFF. The CDR3 nucleotides read TGTGCCAGCAGCTCCCAAGGGGGCTGGGGCAATGAGCAGTTCTTC. This chain connects TRBV7-3 to TRBJ2-1, with TRBD1 matching 7 bases. CDR1 is SGHTA, CDR2 FQGTGA, per germline. The CDR3 totals 15 residues. The V gene end was trimmed by 4 bases and the J gene end by 6 bases; junction bases not matched to a gene: 9.

A remark on this clonotype: At one end, the junction sequence differs from germline, possibly due to a read error. The chain carries TRBV12-3 or TRBV12-4 and TRBJ1-2; 9 bases fit TRBD1. This CDR3 comprises 17 residues. This CDR3 is CASSFRTGDLPNYGYTF. CDR3 coding DNA: TGTGCCAGCAGTTTTAGGACAGGGGACCTTCCTAACTATGGTTACACCTTC.

CDR3 sequence reads: CASSFRPNLRVLTF. In nucleotides, the CDR3 is TGTGCCAGCAGCTTCCGGCCCAATTTGCGCGTCCTGACTTTC. The rearrangement links TRBV7-8 to TRBJ2-6; unclear D gene. Per germline, CDR1 SGHVS and CDR2 FQNEAQ. The CDR3 has 14 amino acids. Trimming pared 3 bases from V and 12 bases from J, leaving 15 bases between. The entire variable domain, with the rest obtained from reference TRBV7-8 and TRBJ2-6, is as follows: GAGVSQSPRYKVAKRGQDVALRCDPISGHVSLFWYQQALGQGPEFLTYFQNEAQLDKSGLPSDRFFAERPEGSVSTLKIQRTQQEDSAVYLCASSFRPNLRVLTFGAGSRLTVL.

This clonotype turned up a few times. Because the CDR3's place on the DNA is in doubt, the DNA is left out and the CDR3 is given as listed by TCRdb. The rearrangement joins TRBV5-5 to TRBJ2-7; TRBD1, the D gene given by the table, was not confirmed from the DNA. Counting both end residues, the CDR3 totals 16 amino acids. Germline CDR1 and CDR2: SGHKS and YYEKEE (reference sequence). The CDR3 protein is CASSLVGQGAYNEQYF.

The chain links TRBV5-1 to TRBJ1-2, with D tentatively TRBD1 (6 bases). Germline lookup yields CDR1 SGHRS and CDR2 YFSETQ. The CDR3 length is 18 residues. V was clipped by 0 bases and J by 3 bases, with 21 bases between them. The CDR3 DNA sequence: TGCGCCAGCAGCTTGGGGGCCCGACAGGACTACTGGGACTATGGCTACACCTTC. Its protein is CASSLGARQDYWDYGYTF.

The chain combines TRBV12-3 or TRBV12-4 with TRBJ2-5; 12 nucleotides line up with TRBD2. The CDR3 consists of 15 residues. V lost 5 bases to trimming and J lost 5 bases; unmatched junction nucleotides: 6. The CDR3 spells CASSTSSGGVETQYF. The CDR3 nucleotides are TGTGCCAGCAGTACCTCTAGCGGGGGGGTTGAGACCCAGTACTTC.

Regarding this clonotype: Its ends do not fully match the called genes, so a read error is possible. The chain employs TRBV7-6 and TRBJ2-2; 10 nucleotides line up with TRBD2. The V gene's germline CDR1 is SGHVS and CDR2 FNYEAQ. CDR3 length: 15 residues. The CDR3 DNA follows: TGTGCCGGCAGAATTAGCGGGGGGTACACCGGGGAGCTGTTTTTT. Its protein is CAGRISGGYTGELFF. Full variable domain (rest looked up from reference TRBV7-6 and TRBJ2-2): GAGVSQSPRYKVTKRGQDVALRCDPISGHVSLYWYRQALGQGPEFLTYFNYEAQQDKSGLPNDRFSAERPEGSISTLTIQRTEQRDSAMYRCAGRISGGYTGELFFGEGSRLTVL.

This clonotype was recorded only once. The chain is built from TRBV12-3 or TRBV12-4 and TRBJ1-6; a weak D match, TRBD1 (5 bases). V was clipped by 3 bases and J by 12 bases, with 21 bases between them. This CDR3 contains 16 residues. DNA of the CDR3: TGTGCCAGCAGTTTTCTCCCACCCAAAGGGGTAGTACCCCTCCACTTT. Translation gives CASSFLPPKGVVPLHF.

There are a few counts of this clonotype. J is TRBJ2-1 and V is TRBV5-5; weak D call: TRBD1 (5 bases). CDR3 length equals 13 residues. The germline V gene has CDR1 SGHKS and CDR2 YYEKEE (reference sequence). With 2 bases removed from V and 8 bases from J, the gap between germline ends came to 11 bases. CDR3 sequence reads: CASSFSGPDEQFF. CDR3 nucleotides: TGTGCCAGCAGCTTTTCAGGGCCGGATGAGCAGTTCTTC.

The V call is TRBV27, the J call TRBJ2-3; no definite D call. The ends were cut back, 2 bases at V and 6 bases at J, with 3 bases in the middle. The CDR3 totals 11 residues. Looked up from germline, CDR1 is MNHEY and CDR2 is SMNVEV (reference sequence). The CDR3 reads CASSLMDTQYF. The CDR3 DNA reads as TGTGCCAGCAGTTTAATGGATACGCAGTATTTT.

This clonotype has more than one count but fewer than ten. CDR3 coding DNA: TGTGCCAGCAGTGGGCGGGGCAGCACAGATACGCAGTATTTT. This gives the protein CASSGRGSTDTQYF. The chain is built from TRBV6-1 and TRBJ2-3, with D perhaps TRBD2 (6 bases). This CDR3 has 14 residues. CDR1 and CDR2 (germline): MNHNS, SASEGT. Trimming removed 4 bases at V and 0 bases at J, with 8 bases between.

This clonotype was detected only a few times. This chain links TRBV29-1 with TRBJ1-2; weak D call: TRBD1 (6 bases). The germline V gene encodes CDR1 SQVTM and CDR2 ANQGSEA. The CDR3 covers 13 residues. V shed 4 bases and J shed 2 bases, with 11 bases lying between them. The CDR3 protein is CSVVRQGNYGYTF. Written as DNA, the CDR3 is TGCAGCGTTGTCAGGCAGGGGAACTATGGCTACACCTTC.

The chain has TRBV28 and TRBJ2-5; TRBD1 matches 8 bases. Trimming at V came to 3 bases and at J to 5 bases, leaving 8 bases not matched to a gene. Germline assignment: CDR1 MDHEN and CDR2 SYDVKM. The CDR3 length is 15 residues. This chain's CDR3 is CASSLAVDRGETQYF. The DNA of the CDR3 is TGTGCCAGCAGTTTGGCCGTCGACAGGGGTGAGACCCAGTACTTC.

The chain couples TRBV4-1 to TRBJ2-5, with D perhaps being TRBD1 or TRBD2 (5 bases each). This CDR3 is built from 15 residues. Trimming removed 3 bases from V and 1 base from J, with 12 bases in between. Germline loops: CDR1 MGHRA, CDR2 YSYEKL. This chain's CDR3 is CASSQVPGPQETQYF. CDR3 in DNA: TGCGCCAGCAGCCAGGTGCCGGGACCCCAAGAGACCCAGTACTTC.

This clonotype was recorded at least ten times. The V and J genes are TRBV12-3 or TRBV12-4 and TRBJ1-2; D is uncertain. The CDR3 totals 12 residues. The CDR3 coding sequence is TGTGCTAGTTCTAGCTCTAACTATGGCTACACCTTC. This encodes CASSSSNYGYTF.